Here is one T cell receptor beta chain with its context. Antigen: not known. A universal primer site and UMIs were added as TCR cDNA was made by 5'RACE template switching. Using its own MiXCR run on the 5' RACE reads, TCRdb lists one record per CDR3 protein. There are 150,000 to 200,000 distinct CDR3 sequences in the sample; less than 9% occur only once, and more than 2% lies in the top ten. This specimen comes from a study of T cells after yellow fever vaccination. Study as a whole: Each low-cell-number fraction was prepared by means of SMART-Seq v4 Ultra Low Input. Study-wide points: A small share of clonotypes appeared in both CD4 and CD8 compartments. Any FACS-sorted repertoire could hold abundant clonotypes that contaminate it from the bulk population.

With V trimmed by 0 bases and J by 0 bases, 7 bases remained unmatched. Per the germline V gene, CDR1 is LNHDA and CDR2 is SQIVND (reference sequence). The CDR3 is 19 amino acids. This receptor was taken from a man younger than 30 who received the YFV17D yellow fever vaccine. Material: CD4+ T cells sorted from PBMCs, obtained around 5 days after the first yellow fever vaccination. The rearrangement joins TRBV19 to TRBJ2-6; 8 positions match TRBD1. CDR3 amino acids: CASSIDGQGVPSGANVLTF. CDR3 DNA sequence: TGTGCCAGTAGTATAGATGGACAGGGCGTTCCCTCTGGGGCCAACGTCCTGACTTTC.